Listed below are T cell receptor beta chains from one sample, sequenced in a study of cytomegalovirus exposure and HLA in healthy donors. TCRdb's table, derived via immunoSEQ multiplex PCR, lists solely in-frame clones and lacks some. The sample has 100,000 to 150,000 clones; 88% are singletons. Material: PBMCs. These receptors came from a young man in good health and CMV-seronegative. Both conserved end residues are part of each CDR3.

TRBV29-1,CSVAGNAGELFF
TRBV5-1,CASSLRTGQGGQYF
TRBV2,CASSQREPYTGELFF
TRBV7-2,CASSSLAGLYEQYF
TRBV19,CASTPSGWNREKYF
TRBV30,CAWRRQGGRPQHF
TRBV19,CASSGTSGSHEQFF
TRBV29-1,CSVEGRGPGGDEQFF
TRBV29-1,CSGGTEPYEQYF
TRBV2,CASTGGQGASYSYEQYF
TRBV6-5,CASSTSSGGYTF
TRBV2,CASSGLGLAGGPNEQYF
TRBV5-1,CASSLVSASTDTQYF
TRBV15,CATRGSYNSPLHF
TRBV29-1,CSVLGGETQYF
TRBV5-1,CASSLEYGGITGELFF
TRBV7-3,CASSLMGGSSSDTQYF
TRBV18,CASLAIGGTDTQYF
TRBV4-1,CASSPQGRDRANPYGYTF
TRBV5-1,CASSSSGTGGRRSYNEQFF
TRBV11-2,CASRTGGRLTGELFF
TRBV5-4,CASHDREDNTGELFF
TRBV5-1,CASSLRQGIRDEQFF
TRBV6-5,CASSRTGASTDTQYF
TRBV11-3,CASSPPGTYNEQFF
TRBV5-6,CASRGTLSEQYF
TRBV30,CAWSVIRQGNQPQHF
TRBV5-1,CASSGSSGRAAGTQYF
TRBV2,CASSVREWDTQYF
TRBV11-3,CASRNGTGQNTEAFF
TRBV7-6,CASSLRETGSQHF
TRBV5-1,CASEPGTGVSYEQYF
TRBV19,CASESLQGGSYNEQFF
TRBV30,CAWGELALGEQFF
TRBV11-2,CASSLSGAYNQPQHF
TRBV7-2,CASSSGLDYEQYF
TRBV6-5,CASRSPLRQYGYTF
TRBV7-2,CASSPLLSEPQHF
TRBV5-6,CASSRVRDEQYF
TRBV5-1,CASSQTLSSYNEQFF
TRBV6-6,CASSYELTSYGYTF
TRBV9,CASSVDSGGYTEAFF
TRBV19,CASSIRRRLFF
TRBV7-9,CASSSFRDRGEQYF
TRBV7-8,CASRRGRDSLSPLHF
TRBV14,CASSQSGPHEPQHF
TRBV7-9,CASDYQGGTDTQYF
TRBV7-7,CASSPPGTGGSEQFF